This T cell receptor (beta chain) was profiled in a study of spatial heterogeneity in lung cancer. General study results and limits: The study found that expanded intratumoral alpha and beta TCR counts tracked tumor mutation counts.

Using its own MiXCR run on the 5' RACE reads, TCRdb lists one record per CDR3 protein. The table records about 100,000 distinct CDR3 sequences, 4.4% of them present only once. The time point is: sample taken at primary tumor resection. Whole RNA was taken from tumor, nontumor lung or frozen PBMC; it was then sequenced unsorted. In this sample, this clonotype turned up many times. Its antigen is currently unknown. The V gene end was trimmed by 4 bases and the J gene end by 1 base; junction bases not matched to a gene: 8. The CDR3 is 15 residues long. CDR1 is SGHRS, CDR2 YFSETQ, per germline. The source is a male donor with early-stage non-small cell lung cancer. The chain recombines TRBV5-1 with TRBJ2-7, with TRBD1 identical over 7 bases. The source was lung tumor tissue, collected at surgery. The chain's CDR3 is CASSKATGSSYEQYF. The CDR3 DNA sequence: TGCGCCAGCAGCAAAGCGACAGGGTCTTCCTACGAGCAGTACTTC.